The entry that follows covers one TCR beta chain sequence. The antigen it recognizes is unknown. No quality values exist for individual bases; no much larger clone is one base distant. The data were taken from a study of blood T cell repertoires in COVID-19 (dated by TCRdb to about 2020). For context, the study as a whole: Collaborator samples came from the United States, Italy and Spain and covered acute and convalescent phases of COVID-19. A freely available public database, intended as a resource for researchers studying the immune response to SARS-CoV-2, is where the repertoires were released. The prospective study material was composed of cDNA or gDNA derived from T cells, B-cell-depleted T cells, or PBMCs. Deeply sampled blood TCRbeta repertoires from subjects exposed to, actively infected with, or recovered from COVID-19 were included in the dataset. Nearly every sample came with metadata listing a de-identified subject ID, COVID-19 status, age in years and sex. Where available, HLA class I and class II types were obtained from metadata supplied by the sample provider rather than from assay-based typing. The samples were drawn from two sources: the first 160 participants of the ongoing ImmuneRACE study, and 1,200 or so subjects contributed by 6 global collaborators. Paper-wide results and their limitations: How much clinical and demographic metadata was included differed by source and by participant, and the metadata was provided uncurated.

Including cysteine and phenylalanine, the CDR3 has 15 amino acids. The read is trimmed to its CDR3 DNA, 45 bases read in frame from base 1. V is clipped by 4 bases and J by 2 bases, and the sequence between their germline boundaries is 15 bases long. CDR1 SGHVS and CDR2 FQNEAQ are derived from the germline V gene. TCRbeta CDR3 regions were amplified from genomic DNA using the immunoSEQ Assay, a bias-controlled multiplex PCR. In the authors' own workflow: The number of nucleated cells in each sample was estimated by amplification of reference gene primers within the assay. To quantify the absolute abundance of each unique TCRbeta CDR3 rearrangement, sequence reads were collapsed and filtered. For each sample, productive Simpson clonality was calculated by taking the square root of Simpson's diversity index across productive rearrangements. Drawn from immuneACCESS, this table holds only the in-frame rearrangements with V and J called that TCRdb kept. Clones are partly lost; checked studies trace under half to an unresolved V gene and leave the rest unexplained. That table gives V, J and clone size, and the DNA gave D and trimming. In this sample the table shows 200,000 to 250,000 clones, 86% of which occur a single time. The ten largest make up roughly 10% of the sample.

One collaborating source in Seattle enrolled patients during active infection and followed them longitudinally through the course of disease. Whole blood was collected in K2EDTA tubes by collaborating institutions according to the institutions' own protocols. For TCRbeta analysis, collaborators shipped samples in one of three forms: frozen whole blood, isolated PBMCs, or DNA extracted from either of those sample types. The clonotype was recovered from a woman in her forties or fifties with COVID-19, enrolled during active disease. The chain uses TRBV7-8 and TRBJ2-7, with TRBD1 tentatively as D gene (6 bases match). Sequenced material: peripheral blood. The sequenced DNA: TGTGCCAGCAGCTCCGACAGGATTTTTCCCTACGAGCAGTACTTC. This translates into CASSSDRIFPYEQYF.